The 22 T cell receptor beta chains listed next were all sequenced from one sample in a study of blood T cell repertoires in COVID-19. Using immunoSEQ multiplex PCR, the repertoire was profiled, and TCRdb retains in-frame clones only, with some absent. Of 340,000 or so clones listed, about nine tenths were seen once; the top ten hold 1%. Specimen: peripheral blood. These receptors were obtained from a man aged 45-65 years with active or convalescent COVID-19.

The chain uses TRBV13 and TRBJ2-5; 11 bases match TRBD2. The V and J ends lost 4 bases and 3 bases, in that order; junction bases with no gene match: 4. The CDR3 has 15 amino acids. The germline CDR1 and CDR2 sequences are PRHDT and FYEKMQ (reference sequence). The CDR3 is CASSSRLAGKETQYF. The CDR3 DNA follows: TGTGCCAGCAGCTCTAGACTAGCGGGGAAAGAGACCCAGTACTTC.

This chain joins TRBV9 and TRBJ1-6; tentative D call: TRBD1 (5 bases). The CDR3 runs 15 residues. The germline V gene encodes CDR1 SGDLS and CDR2 YYNGEE. The V end was cut by 0 bases, the J end by 8 bases, with 12 bases between. The CDR3 DNA reads TGTGCCAGCAGCGTAGAACCGGGGGGTTATTCACCCCTCCACTTT. The encoded protein is CASSVEPGGYSPLHF. The full variable domain, with the rest looked up from reference TRBV9 and TRBJ1-6, is DSGVTQTPKHLITATGQRVTLRCSPRSGDLSVYWYQQSLDQGLQFLIQYYNGEERAKGNILERFSAQQFPDLHSELNLSSLELGDSALYFCASSVEPGGYSPLHFGNGTRLTVT.

This sequence joins TRBV6-5 and TRBJ1-2, with D possibly being TRBD1 (6 bases). The V end was cut by 10 bases, the J end by 4 bases, with 19 bases between. Germline-derived CDR1 and CDR2 are MNHEY and SVGAGI. The CDR3 covers 14 residues. This CDR3 is CATSPRQVSYGYTF. The CDR3 DNA reads as TGTGCCACCTCGCCACGACAGGTCTCCTATGGCTACACCTTC.

The CDR3 region has the DNA TGTGCCAGCAGCATAAGACAGCACTACGAGCAGTACTTC. Amino acid sequence: CASSIRQHYEQYF. The J gene is TRBJ2-7, the V gene TRBV2; D might be TRBD1 (5 bases). Germline loops: CDR1 SNHLY, CDR2 FYNNEI. V lost 6 bases and J lost 3, with 12 bases in between. The CDR3 runs 13 residues.

The V and J genes are TRBV7-2 and TRBJ2-3; no clear D. Germline V gene data show CDR1 as SGHTA and CDR2 as FQGNSA. The CDR3 loop spans 13 amino acids. Trimming cost V 4 bases and J 0 bases, with 5 bases left between them. As DNA, the CDR3 is TGTGCCAGCAGCTCCGTAAGCACAGATACGCAGTATTTT. Translated, it gives CASSSVSTDTQYF. The whole variable domain, remainder taken from reference TRBV7-2 and TRBJ2-3, is GAGVSQSPSNKVTEKGKDVELRCDPISGHTALYWYRQSLGQGLEFLIYFQGNSAPDKSGLPSDRFSAERTGGSVSTLTIQRTQQEDSAVYLCASSSVSTDTQYFGPGTRLTVL.

The chain employs TRBV7-8 and TRBJ1-1; D ambiguous. The V and J ends lost 5 bases and 1 base respectively, with 14 bases between them. This CDR3 is 15 amino acids long. Germline V gene data show CDR1 as SGHVS and CDR2 as FQNEAQ. CDR3 region: CASSPSWSQNTEAFF. CDR3 DNA sequence: TGTGCCAGCAGCCCCTCTTGGAGCCAGAACACTGAAGCTTTCTTT.

This clone has just one count. This rearrangement joins TRBV7-2 to TRBJ2-3, with D perhaps matching TRBD2 (6 bases). Germline V lookup: CDR1 SGHTA, CDR2 FQGNSA. Trimming left V 2 bases short and J 0 bases short, with 12 bases between. CDR3 length: 16 residues. The CDR3 reads CASSLMGGGSTDTQYF. The CDR3 nucleotides are TGTGCCAGCAGCTTAATGGGGGGAGGTAGCACAGATACGCAGTATTTT.

This clone appeared once. Different DNA sequences within this sample yield the same CDR3. The rearrangement links TRBV27 to TRBJ1-2; 7 nucleotides align to TRBD1. Germline CDR1 reads MNHEY; CDR2 reads SMNVEV (reference sequence). J lost 2 bases, V lost 5 bases, and 2 bases had no gene match. This CDR3 is 13 amino acids long. CDR3 bases: TGTGCCAGCAGTCCAGGGGGAAACTATGGCTACACCTTC. Translating gives CASSPGGNYGYTF.

The V and J genes are TRBV18 and TRBJ2-7; D might be TRBD2 (6 bases). V was trimmed by 6 bases and J by 9 bases, leaving 24 bases between them. The CDR3 runs 15 residues. The V gene's germline CDR1 is KGHSH and CDR2 LQKENI. CDR3 loop: CASSRTRELTVGQYF. The CDR3 DNA sequence: TGTGCCAGCTCTCGAACTCGGGAGCTTACTGTCGGGCAGTACTTC.

This sequence joins TRBV28 and TRBJ1-1; D is ambiguous. The V gene's germline CDR1 is MDHEN and CDR2 SYDVKM. The V end lost 6 bases, the J end lost 1 base, and 6 bases lay between the germline ends. This CDR3 has 12 amino acids. The CDR3 is CASRERNTEAFF. As DNA, the CDR3 is TGTGCCAGCAGAGAGAGGAACACTGAAGCTTTCTTT.

The chain couples TRBV2 to TRBJ1-5; TRBD1 matches at 7 bases. V was clipped by 5 bases and J by 4 bases; unmatched bases: 11. This CDR3 region has 16 residues. CDR1 is SNHLY, CDR2 FYNNEI, per germline. The CDR3 region is CASSWDSGVSNQPQHF. DNA of the CDR3: TGTGCCAGCAGTTGGGACAGTGGTGTATCAAATCAGCCCCAGCATTTT.

Here the CDR3 reads CASGKDRVRATNEKLFF. The CDR3 DNA reads TGTGCCAGCGGAAAGGACAGGGTCCGTGCAACTAATGAAAAACTGTTTTTT. This chain joins TRBV19 and TRBJ1-4; TRBD1 matches at 8 bases. The CDR3 contains 17 residues. Germline V gene lookup returns CDR1 LNHDA and CDR2 SQIVND (reference sequence). The ends lost 9 bases at V and 0 bases at J; junction bases unmatched: 12.

The chain has TRBV10-3 and TRBJ1-4, with D hard to call. CDR3 length equals 15 residues. Trimming shortened V by 0 bases and J by 8 bases, and 13 bases separated the two germline ends. The germline gives CDR1 ENHRY, CDR2 SYGVKD. In DNA form, the CDR3 reads TGTGCCATCAGTGAGTCTCGGGATTTAAGCGAAAAACTGTTTTTT. Translation gives CAISESRDLSEKLFF.

V usage is TRBV19 and J usage is TRBJ2-7; D is possibly TRBD2 (6 bases). Trimming took 1 base from V and 4 from J, leaving 11 bases between them. Looked up from germline, CDR1 is LNHDA and CDR2 is SQIVND (reference sequence). This CDR3 has 14 residues. The CDR3 region has the DNA TGTGCCAGTAGTATAGGGAGGGGCGGGTACGAGCAGTACTTC. Translating gives CASSIGRGGYEQYF.

V usage is TRBV7-2 and J usage is TRBJ1-2; no definite D call. The CDR3 totals 13 residues. The V and J ends lost 6 bases and 4 bases respectively, with 12 bases between them. Germline V gene sequence: CDR1 SGHTA, CDR2 FQGNSA. The CDR3 reads CASSSDTSYGYTF. DNA of the CDR3: TGTGCCAGCAGTTCCGACACCAGCTATGGCTACACCTTC.

V usage is TRBV28 and J usage is TRBJ1-1, with TRBD1 matching 9 bases. The CDR3 totals 14 residues. Trimming cost V 5 bases and J 1 base; bases outside gene matches: 2. The germline gives CDR1 MDHEN, CDR2 SYDVKM. The DNA of the CDR3 is TGTGCCAGCAGTGTGGGACAGGGGAACACTGAAGCTTTCTTT. Translation: CASSVGQGNTEAFF.

This chain joins TRBV19 and TRBJ1-5, with a weak D call TRBD1 (5 bases). Trimming left V 7 bases short and J 6 bases short, with 13 bases between. The length of the CDR3 is 13 residues. Germline V CDR1 and CDR2: LNHDA, SQIVND (reference sequence). CDR3 DNA: TGTGCCAGTAAGGGGCAGGGTGGTCAGCCCCAGCATTTT. Amino acid sequence: CASKGQGGQPQHF.

J is TRBJ2-3 and V is TRBV20-1; D not certain. V lost 2 bases, J lost 4 bases, and 4 bases lay in between. Germline CDR1 reads DFQATT; CDR2 reads SNEGSKA (reference sequence). The CDR3 totals 11 residues. CDR3 DNA: TGCAGTGCTAGATTCTCAGATACGCAGTATTTT. The encoded protein is CSARFSDTQYF.

This clone was recorded once. This chain connects TRBV2 to TRBJ1-5; unclear D gene. Germline V lookup: CDR1 SNHLY, CDR2 FYNNEI. V gave up 6 bases and J gave up 3 bases, with 9 bases separating them. This CDR3 is 13 amino acids long. The CDR3 DNA is TGTGCCAGCAGCGGAGGACCCAATCAGCCCCAGCATTTT. Protein: CASSGGPNQPQHF. Using reference TRBV2 and TRBJ1-5 for the parts outside the CDR3, the full variable domain is EPEVTQTPSHQVTQMGQEVILRCVPISNHLYFYWYRQILGQKVEFLVSFYNNEISEKSEIFDDQFSVERPDGSNFTLKIRSTKLEDSAMYFCASSGGPNQPQHFGDGTRLSIL.

The chain carries TRBV2 and TRBJ2-7; no definite D call. From germline, CDR1 is SNHLY and CDR2 FYNNEI. V shed 4 bases and J shed 1 base, with 5 bases lying between them. This CDR3 contains 12 residues. In DNA form, the CDR3 reads TGTGCCAGCAGTGGCGGTTCCTACGAGCAGTACTTC. Protein: CASSGGSYEQYF. The full variable domain, with the rest looked up from reference TRBV2 and TRBJ2-7, is EPEVTQTPSHQVTQMGQEVILRCVPISNHLYFYWYRQILGQKVEFLVSFYNNEISEKSEIFDDQFSVERPDGSNFTLKIRSTKLEDSAMYFCASSGGSYEQYFGPGTRLTVT.

This chain links TRBV7-3 with TRBJ2-2; D perhaps matches TRBD2 (5 bases). The V and J ends lost 5 bases and 7 bases respectively, with 11 bases between them. Germline CDR1 SGHTA, CDR2 FQGTGA. The CDR3 has 13 residues. CDR3 nucleotide sequence: TGTGCCAGCAGCACCTACGGAGGCGGGGAGCTGTTTTTT. This gives the protein CASSTYGGGELFF.

This clone has more than one count but fewer than ten. The V call is TRBV29-1, the J call TRBJ2-3; TRBD1 matches at 7 bases. The CDR3 has 15 residues. V shed 1 base, J shed 2 bases, and the junction held 6 bases outside the gene matches. Germline V lookup: CDR1 SQVTM, CDR2 ANQGSEA. The DNA for the CDR3 is TGCAGCGTTGAAGCCCCAGGGGGTCACACAGATACGCAGTATTTT. Translating it yields CSVEAPGGHTDTQYF.